The 18 T cell receptor beta chains listed next were all sequenced from one sample in a study of blood T cell repertoires in COVID-19. Only in-frame clones appear in the TCRdb table, and some are missing; sequencing was by immunoSEQ multiplex PCR. The data hold 170,000 or so clones, with more than 85% observed a single time. The specimen was peripheral blood. The receptors originated from a man in his forties or fifties with acute or convalescent COVID-19.

In regard to this clone: Other DNA sequences in this sample translate to the same CDR3. This chain links TRBV30 with TRBJ2-2; 12 positions match TRBD2. Losses at the gene ends were 1 base for V and 0 bases for J; bases not matched to a gene: 0. CDR1 is GTSNPN, CDR2 SVGIG, per germline (reference sequence). The length of the CDR3 is 16 residues. The CDR3 protein is CAWSGLAGANTGELFF. The DNA for the CDR3 is TGTGCCTGGAGTGGACTAGCGGGAGCGAACACCGGGGAGCTGTTTTTT. Full variable domain (missing parts from reference TRBV30 and TRBJ2-2): SQTIHQWPATLVQPVGSPLSLECTVEGTSNPNLYWYRQAAGRGLQLLFYSVGIGQISSEVPQNLSASRPQDRQFILSSKKLLLSDSGFYLCAWSGLAGANTGELFFGEGSRLTVL.

The rearrangement uses TRBV18 and TRBJ1-2, with 10 positions matching TRBD1. The CDR3 has 15 residues. J lost 5 bases, V lost 6 bases, and 9 bases had no gene match. Germline V lookup: CDR1 KGHSH, CDR2 LQKENI. The CDR3 reads CASSLDRGVFYGYTF. The CDR3 nucleotides read TGTGCCAGCTCGTTGGACAGGGGGGTCTTTTATGGCTACACCTTC.

V usage is TRBV9 and J usage is TRBJ1-6; unclear D gene. Per the germline V gene, CDR1 is SGDLS and CDR2 is YYNGEE. Trimming took 0 bases from V and 5 from J, leaving 6 bases between them. CDR3 length: 14 amino acids. For the CDR3, the DNA is TGTGCCAGCAGCGTAGCTCCGGATAATTCACCCCTCCACTTT. Residues: CASSVAPDNSPLHF.

This chain connects TRBV7-3 to TRBJ2-1; 7 bases are shared with TRBD2. CDR1 is SGHTA and CDR2 is FQGTGA in the germline V gene. The CDR3 length is 15 residues. V was clipped by 2 bases and J by 4 bases; unmatched bases: 5. CDR3 coding DNA: TGTGCCAGCAGCTTAGCGGGAGACGTTTACAATGAGCAGTTCTTC. Its translation: CASSLAGDVYNEQFF.

V usage is TRBV28 and J usage is TRBJ2-7, with TRBD1 matching over 7 bases. V shed 3 bases, J shed 8 bases, and the junction held 13 bases outside the gene matches. Per germline, CDR1 MDHEN and CDR2 SYDVKM. This CDR3 contains 15 residues. The CDR3, as DNA: TGTGCCAGCAGTTTCTCGGAGGCGACAGGGTCAAAGCAGTACTTC. It is translated as CASSFSEATGSKQYF.

V is TRBV9 and J is TRBJ2-1; 9 nucleotides align to TRBD1. The CDR3 is 16 residues long. Germline loops: CDR1 SGDLS, CDR2 YYNGEE. V was pared by 0 bases and J by 5 bases, with 6 bases of the junction left unmatched. The DNA of the CDR3 is TGTGCCAGCAGCGTAGTAGGGACAGGGAGAAACAATGAGCAGTTCTTC. Its protein is CASSVVGTGRNNEQFF. Combining the CDR3 with reference TRBV9 and TRBJ2-1 gives the whole variable domain DSGVTQTPKHLITATGQRVTLRCSPRSGDLSVYWYQQSLDQGLQFLIQYYNGEERAKGNILERFSAQQFPDLHSELNLSSLELGDSALYFCASSVVGTGRNNEQFFGPGTRLTVL.

J is TRBJ1-3 and V is TRBV6-5; possible D gene TRBD1, 5 bases. The ends were cut back, 5 bases at V and 0 bases at J, with 11 bases in the middle. The CDR3 is 15 residues long. Germline assignment: CDR1 MNHEY and CDR2 SVGAGI. The CDR3 DNA reads as TGTGCCAGCAGTCCACAGGAACACTCTGGAAACACCATATATTTT. It is translated as CASSPQEHSGNTIYF.

This chain links TRBV7-3 with TRBJ1-1; no clear D. V was cut by 2 bases and J by 4 bases, with 8 bases left in between. Germline V gives CDR1 SGHTA, CDR2 FQGTGA. The CDR3 has 13 residues. The CDR3 nucleotides are TGTGCCAGCAGCTTATTTTCGTCCACTGAAGCTTTCTTT. Residues: CASSLFSSTEAFF.

The chain is built from TRBV28 and TRBJ1-5; D gene ambiguous. This CDR3 has 14 residues. Germline assignment: CDR1 MDHEN and CDR2 SYDVKM. V lost 3 bases, J lost 5 bases, and 11 bases lay in between. CDR3 amino acids: CASSLERYDQPQHF. The CDR3 DNA follows: TGTGCCAGCAGTTTGGAGAGATACGATCAGCCCCAGCATTTT. Supplemented by reference TRBV28 and TRBJ1-5, the full variable domain reads DVKVTQSSRYLVKRTGEKVFLECVQDMDHENMFWYRQDPGLGLRLIYFSYDVKMKEKGDIPEGYSVSREKKERFSLILESASTNQTSMYLCASSLERYDQPQHFGDGTRLSIL.

This clone was counted a single time. The chain joins TRBV10-2 to TRBJ2-2; maybe TRBD2 (5 bases). Trimming left V 6 bases short and J 4 bases short, with 18 bases between. Germline-derived CDR1 and CDR2 are WSHSY and SAAADI. The CDR3 extends over 16 amino acids. The CDR3 DNA is TGCGCCAGCAGGCGCGTCGTGGGAGATGGCACCGGGGAGCTGTTTTTT. As protein: CASRRVVGDGTGELFF.

V is TRBV18 and J is TRBJ1-1; 7 bases are shared with TRBD1. Germline V gene lookup returns CDR1 KGHSH and CDR2 LQKENI. V gave up 1 base and J gave up 2 bases; unmatched junction bases: 4. This CDR3 spans 15 amino acids. CDR3 nucleotide sequence: TGTGCCAGCTCACCACTGGGACAGAGAAACACTGAAGCTTTCTTT. This codes for CASSPLGQRNTEAFF. Using reference TRBV18 and TRBJ1-1 for the parts outside the CDR3, the full variable domain is NAGVMQNPRHLVRRRGQEARLRCSPMKGHSHVYWYRQLPEEGLKFMVYLQKENIIDESGMPKERFSAEFPKEGPSILRIQQVVRGDSAAYFCASSPLGQRNTEAFFGQGTRLTVV.

V is TRBV5-1 and J is TRBJ1-1; D uncertain. Trimming took 0 bases from V and 3 from J, leaving 6 bases between them. Germline assignment: CDR1 SGHRS and CDR2 YFSETQ. The length of the CDR3 is 13 residues. The CDR3 DNA reads as TGCGCCAGCAGCTTGGTCGGTCACACTGAAGCTTTCTTT. Its protein product is CASSLVGHTEAFF.

The gene calls are TRBV6-5 and TRBJ2-2; 7 bases fit TRBD1. CDR1 is MNHEY and CDR2 is SVGAGI in the germline V gene. This CDR3 spans 13 amino acids. The V segment lost 10 bases and the J segment 4 bases; nucleotides outside the gene matches: 6. CDR3 bases: TGTGCCACGACCGGACAGGCCACCGGGGAGCTGTTTTTT. Protein: CATTGQATGELFF.

As concerns this clone: Other DNA sequences in this sample translate to the same CDR3. V and J are TRBV5-1 and TRBJ1-4, with a possible D match to TRBD1 (6 bases). V was pared by 5 bases and J by 4 bases, with 12 bases between. Looked up from germline, CDR1 is SGHRS and CDR2 is YFSETQ. The CDR3 is 14 residues long. CDR3 sequence: CASSRTVDNEKLFF. CDR3 nucleotides: TGCGCCAGCAGTCGGACAGTAGATAATGAAAAACTGTTTTTT.

This sequence joins TRBV19 and TRBJ1-1; TRBD1 agrees at 8 bases. V lost 5 bases, J lost 3 bases, and 8 bases stayed unmatched. CDR3 length: 15 amino acids. Germline V gene sequence: CDR1 LNHDA, CDR2 SQIVND (reference sequence). CDR3: CASSPRTGTDTEAFF. For the CDR3, the DNA is TGTGCCAGTAGTCCCCGGACAGGGACAGACACTGAAGCTTTCTTT.

The chain joins TRBV10-2 to TRBJ1-2, with 11 bases aligning to TRBD1. The CDR3 has 14 residues. Trimming cost V 3 bases and J 6 bases; bases outside gene matches: 3. Germline CDR1 is WSHSY and CDR2 is SAAADI. CDR3 in DNA: TGCGCCAGCAGTGATGGGACAGGGGGGAATGGCTACACCTTC. Its protein is CASSDGTGGNGYTF.

The genes are TRBV27 and TRBJ2-4, with 7 bases aligning to TRBD2. The V gene's germline CDR1 is MNHEY and CDR2 SMNVEV (reference sequence). The CDR3 contains 15 residues. Trimming removed 5 bases from V and 5 bases from J; junction bases left unmatched: 9. CDR3 sequence: CASSRLTSVQNIQYF. CDR3 DNA: TGTGCCAGCAGTAGACTCACTAGCGTCCAAAACATTCAGTACTTC.

The chain couples TRBV18 to TRBJ1-6; D possibly corresponds to TRBD1 (5 bases). The CDR3 is made up of 15 amino acids. Deletions cut 5 bases from V and 8 bases from J, with 16 bases between. Germline-derived CDR1 and CDR2 are KGHSH and LQKENI. The CDR3 spells CASSTRGGGDSPLHF. The CDR3 DNA reads TGTGCCAGCTCAACGCGCGGGGGTGGTGATTCACCCCTCCACTTT.